The T cell receptor (beta chain) under discussion was sequenced for a study of long-term antiretroviral therapy in people with HIV. Germline V CDR1 and CDR2: MDHEN, SYDVKM. V dropped 8 bases and J dropped 1; count of bases not matched to a gene: 10. This CDR3 has 15 amino acids. Sequencing used immunoSEQ v3.0 at survey level. The repertoire was sequenced with immunoSEQ multiplex PCR; TCRdb's copy has only in-frame clones and lacks some. The sample has about 28,000 clones; 65% to 85% are singletons. This chain connects TRBV28 to TRBJ2-7, with 8 bases lining up with TRBD2. Here the sequenced sample was unsorted PBMCs, taken 0.4 years after starting antiretroviral therapy. The clonotype comes from a man between 18 and 29 years old with HIV. The CDR3 region is CASRTSLNRSYEQYF. The DNA of the CDR3 is TGTGCCAGCCGGACTAGCCTAAACCGTTCCTACGAGCAGTACTTC.